The text below deals with one T cell receptor beta chain. Sequencing was performed with immunoSEQ multiplex PCR; in TCRdb, only in-frame clones are kept and a portion is missing. The profile covers 100,000 to 150,000 clones, with roughly 89% appearing a single time and about 3% taken by the ten largest. Germline V gene sequence: CDR1 LNHDA, CDR2 SQIVND (reference sequence). V was cut by 5 bases and J by 1 base, with 9 bases left in between. CDR3 length: 13 residues. The sample originates from a study of cytomegalovirus exposure and HLA in healthy donors. The sample comprised PBMCs. The TCR originated in a man between 25 and 39 years old in good health and CMV-seronegative. The chain combines TRBV19 with TRBJ2-7; possibly TRBD1 for D (5 bases). CDR3 DNA sequence: TGTGCCAGTAGTTACGACAGTTCCTACGAGCAGTACTTC. It codes for CASSYDSSYEQYF.